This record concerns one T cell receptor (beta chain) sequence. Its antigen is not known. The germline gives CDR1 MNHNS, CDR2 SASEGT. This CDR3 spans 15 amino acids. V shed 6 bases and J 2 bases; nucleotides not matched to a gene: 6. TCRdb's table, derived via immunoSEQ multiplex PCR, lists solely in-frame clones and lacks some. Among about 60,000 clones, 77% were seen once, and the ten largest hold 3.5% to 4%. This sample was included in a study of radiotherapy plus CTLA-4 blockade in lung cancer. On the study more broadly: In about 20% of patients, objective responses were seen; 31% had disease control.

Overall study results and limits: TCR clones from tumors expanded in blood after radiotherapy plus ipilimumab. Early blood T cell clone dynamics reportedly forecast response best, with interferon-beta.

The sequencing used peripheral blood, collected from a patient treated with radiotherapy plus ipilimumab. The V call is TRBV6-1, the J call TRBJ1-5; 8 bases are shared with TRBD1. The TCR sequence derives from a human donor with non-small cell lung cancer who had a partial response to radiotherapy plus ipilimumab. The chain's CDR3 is CASSGQGMGNQPQHF. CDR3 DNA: TGTGCCAGCAGCGGACAGGGTATGGGCAATCAGCCCCAGCATTTT.